The rows below give T cell receptor beta chains drawn from one sample of a study of blood T cell repertoires in COVID-19. Some clones are missing from TCRdb's copy, which holds only in-frame ones; the method was immunoSEQ multiplex PCR. This table holds about 430,000 clones, 85% to 90% found once. Sequencing used peripheral blood. Receptors were obtained from a man aged 18 to 35 with COVID-19, enrolled during active disease. Both conserved end residues are part of each CDR3. D genes are given only for firm matches. The size entry is marked missing in some rows and otherwise reads once, few, many or a size class.

TRBD1 | TRBJ1-2 | TRBV6-5 | NA | 14 | CAIEVGQGGYGYTF | TGTGCCATCGAAGTTGGACAGGGCGGCTATGGCTACACCTTC
TRBD1 | TRBJ2-5 | TRBV5-4 | NA | 14 | CASSSQRGPETQYF | TGTGCCAGCAGCTCCCAGAGGGGGCCAGAGACCCAGTACTTC
TRBD1 | TRBJ1-2 | TRBV27 | NA | 13 | CASSLTGGYGYTF | TGTGCCAGCAGCCTGACAGGGGGCTATGGCTACACCTTC
NA | TRBJ2-7 | TRBV21-1 | NA | 20 | CASSKGTSGSFGGFLSEQYF | TGTGCCAGCAGCAAAGGGACTAGCGGGAGTTTTGGGGGGTTTTTGAGCGAGCAGTACTTC
TRBD1 | TRBJ2-5 | TRBV30 | NA | 15 | CAWTTTGASQETQYF | TGTGCCTGGACTACGACAGGGGCTAGCCAAGAGACCCAGTACTTC
TRBD1 | TRBJ2-1 | TRBV6-4 | NA | 13 | CASSAIQGDEQFF | TGTGCCAGCAGTGCCATTCAGGGGGATGAGCAGTTCTTC
NA | TRBJ2-3 | TRBV6-5 | NA | 15 | CASSNAGLGTDTQYF | TGTGCCAGCAGTAACGCGGGACTGGGGACAGATACGCAGTATTTT
NA | TRBJ1-1 | TRBV30 | NA | 13 | CAWSVAVNTEAFF | TGTGCCTGGAGTGTCGCGGTGAACACTGAAGCTTTCTTT
TRBD1 | TRBJ1-3 | TRBV27 | once | 16 | CASSAFDRGRRNTIYF | TGTGCCAGCAGTGCCTTTGACAGGGGAAGGAGAAACACCATATATTTT
NA | TRBJ1-1 | TRBV5-1 | NA | 15 | CASRRDFLWNTEAFF | TGCGCCAGCAGAAGGGACTTTCTATGGAACACTGAAGCTTTCTTT
NA | TRBJ1-1 | TRBV7-8 | once | 16 | CASSLMGRIFNTEAFF | TGTGCCAGCAGCTTAATGGGGAGGATTTTTAACACTGAAGCTTTCTTT
NA | TRBJ1-4 | TRBV4-1 | NA | 15 | CASSLTWGGGEKLFF | TGCGCCAGCAGCCTGACTTGGGGGGGAGGTGAAAAACTGTTTTTT
TRBD2 | TRBJ2-1 | TRBV18 | NA | 15 | CASSKGLAGYNEQFF | TGTGCCAGCTCAAAAGGACTAGCGGGATACAATGAGCAGTTCTTC
TRBD2 | TRBJ2-7 | TRBV10-2 | NA | 17 | CASSVGLAGGTPYEQYF | TGCGCCAGCAGTGTGGGACTAGCGGGGGGGACACCTTACGAGCAGTACTTC
TRBD2 | TRBJ2-2 | TRBV27 | NA | 16 | CASSPSGEARGGELFF | TGTGCCAGCAGCCCTAGCGGGGAAGCGCGGGGCGGGGAGCTGTTTTTT
NA | TRBJ2-1 | TRBV3-1/TRBV3-2 | NA | 16 | CASSQVVEARSSKQFF | TGTGCCAGCAGCCAAGTAGTGGAGGCCAGGTCGTCCAAGCAGTTCTTC
NA | TRBJ2-4 | TRBV24-1 | NA | 13 | CATSDFLSDIQYF | TGTGCCACCAGTGATTTTTTGTCGGACATTCAGTACTTC
TRBD1 | TRBJ2-2 | TRBV11-3 | few | 16 | CASSPHGAGGSGELFF | TGTGCCAGCAGCCCCCATGGGGCAGGGGGATCCGGGGAGCTGTTTTTT
TRBD1 | TRBJ1-4 | TRBV5-4 | NA | 17 | CASSFGQGAPTNEKLFF | TGTGCCAGCAGCTTTGGACAGGGGGCCCCAACTAATGAAAAACTGTTTTTT
NA | TRBJ2-3 | TRBV6-1 | many | 17 | CASSELKGRTFTDTQYF | TGTGCCAGCAGTGAACTAAAGGGGCGTACATTCACAGATACGCAGTATTTT
NA | TRBJ2-1 | TRBV5-4 | NA | 16 | CASSLPNQGIGNEQFF | TGTGCCAGCAGCTTGCCCAATCAGGGGATAGGGAATGAGCAGTTCTTC
NA | TRBJ1-1 | TRBV7-2 | NA | 14 | CASSLEGSRTEAFF | TGTGCCAGCAGCTTAGAGGGGTCCCGCACTGAAGCTTTCTTT
NA | TRBJ2-7 | TRBV24-1 | NA | 13 | CATSEPPGSEQYF | TGTGCCACCAGTGAGCCCCCGGGAAGCGAGCAGTACTTC